The TCR beta chain described here comes from a study of OX40 agonist ivuxolimab in advanced cancers. Study results and caveats: Expanded peripheral T cells had an undetermined antigen specificity. At 0.1 to 3.0 mg/kg, CD4+ and CD8+ blood T cells expanded clonally by week 6.

Unmatched junction bases numbered 5, after V lost 0 bases and J lost 5 bases. The CDR3 has 17 residues. Germline CDR1 LNHNV, CDR2 YYDKDF (reference sequence). With respect to this clone: Its antigen remains unidentified.

Measured with immunoSEQ multiplex PCR; TCRdb has only the in-frame clones, and not every one. The sample has about 57,000 clones; 65% to 85% are singletons. The sequence derives from an adult with an advanced solid tumor such as melanoma, head and neck, liver or kidney cancer. This chain uses TRBV15 with TRBJ2-1; 12 bases are shared with TRBD2. Sequenced here: CD4+ or CD8+ T cells sorted from blood, sampled in a trial of the OX40 agonist ivuxolimab. Written as DNA, the CDR3 is TGTGCCACCAGCAGAGATATTCGGACTAGCGGGAACAATGAGCAGTTCTTC. This codes for CATSRDIRTSGNNEQFF.